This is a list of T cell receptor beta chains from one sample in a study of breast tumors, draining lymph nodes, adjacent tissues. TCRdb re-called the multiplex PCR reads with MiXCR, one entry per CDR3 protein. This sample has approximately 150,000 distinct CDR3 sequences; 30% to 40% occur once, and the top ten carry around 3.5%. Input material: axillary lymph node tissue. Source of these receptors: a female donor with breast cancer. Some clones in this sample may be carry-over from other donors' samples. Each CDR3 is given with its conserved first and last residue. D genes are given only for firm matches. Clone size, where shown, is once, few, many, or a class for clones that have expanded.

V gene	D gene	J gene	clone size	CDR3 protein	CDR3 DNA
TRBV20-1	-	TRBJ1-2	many	CSAYRSPYGYTF	TGCAGTGCTTACAGGTCTCCGTATGGCTACACCTTC
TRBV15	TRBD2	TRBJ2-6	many	CATGISGTGANVLTF	TGTGCCACCGGCATTAGCGGGACTGGGGCCAACGTCCTGACTTTC
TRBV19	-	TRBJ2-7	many	CASSISGRNEQYF	TGTGCCAGTAGTATCTCAGGGAGGAACGAGCAGTACTTC
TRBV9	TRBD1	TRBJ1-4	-	CASRVTGREKLFF	TGTGCCAGCAGGGTGACAGGGCGCGAAAAACTGTTTTTT
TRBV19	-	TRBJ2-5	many	CASSRPGRGETQYF	TGTGCCAGTAGTCGCCCAGGGAGAGGAGAGACCCAGTACTTC
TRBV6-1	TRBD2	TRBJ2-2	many	CASSLSGRAPGELFF	TGTGCCAGCAGTCTAAGCGGGAGGGCCCCCGGGGAGCTGTTTTTT
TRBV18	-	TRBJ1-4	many	CASSPPNRVGGEKLFF	TGTGCCAGCTCACCACCTAACAGGGTAGGTGGTGAAAAACTGTTTTTT
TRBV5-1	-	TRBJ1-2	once	CASSLDGAPGYGYAF	TGCGCCAGCAGCTTGGACGGGGCACCCGGGTATGGCTACGCCTTC
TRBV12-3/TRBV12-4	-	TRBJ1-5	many	CASSPTGAPQHF	TGTGCCAGCAGTCCGACGGGGGCACCCCAGCATTTT
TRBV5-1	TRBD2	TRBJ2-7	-	CASSSRTSGSVHEQYF	TGCGCCAGCAGCTCCAGGACTAGCGGGAGCGTACACGAGCAGTACTTC
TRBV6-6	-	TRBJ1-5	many	CASSYDGTPGQPQHF	TGTGCCAGCAGTTATGACGGGACACCCGGCCAGCCCCAGCATTTT
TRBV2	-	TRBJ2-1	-	CASSEDRNTADEQFF	TGTGCCAGCAGTGAAGACAGGAATACGGCGGATGAGCAGTTCTTC
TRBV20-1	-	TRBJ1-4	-	CSVASREVPTATNEKLFF	TGCAGTGTCGCCTCCAGGGAGGTCCCGACTGCAACTAATGAAAAACTATTTTTT
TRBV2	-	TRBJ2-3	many	CASRSGGTDTQYF	TGTGCCAGCCGCAGCGGAGGCACAGATACGCAGTATTTT
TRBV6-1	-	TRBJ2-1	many	CASILGRSQFF	TGTGCCAGCATCCTAGGGAGGTCTCAGTTCTTC
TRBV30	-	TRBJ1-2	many	CAWSHRRGLLDGTYGYTF	TGTGCCTGGAGTCACCGAAGGGGACTTCTGGACGGTACCTATGGCTACACCTTC
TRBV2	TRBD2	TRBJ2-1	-	CASTASGSFSYNEQFF	TGTGCCAGCACGGCTAGCGGGAGCTTCTCCTACAATGAGCAGTTCTTC
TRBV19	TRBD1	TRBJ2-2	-	CASRRQGALNTGELFF	TGTGCCAGTAGACGACAGGGGGCTTTGAACACTGGGGAGCTGTTTTTT
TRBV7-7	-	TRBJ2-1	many	CASSPGAHGNEQFF	TGTGCTAGCAGCCCGGGAGCACACGGGAATGAGCAGTTCTTC
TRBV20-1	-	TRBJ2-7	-	CSARGGPYEQYF	TGCAGTGCTAGGGGGGGTCCCTACGAGCAGTACTTC
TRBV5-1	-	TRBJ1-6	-	CASSLAGLTLHF	TGCGCCAGCAGCTTGGCAGGTCTGACCCTCCACTTT
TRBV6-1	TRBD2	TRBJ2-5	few	CASRDTFSGGAALGLETQYF	TGTGCCAGCAGAGATACCTTTAGCGGGGGGGCCGCTTTAGGTTTAGAGACCCAGTACTTC
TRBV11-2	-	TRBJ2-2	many	CASSLDGSRSGELFF	TGTGCCAGCAGCTTAGACGGGAGTAGGTCCGGGGAGCTGTTTTTT
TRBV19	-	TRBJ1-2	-	CASRGGGHGYTF	TGTGCCAGTCGCGGGGGCGGTCATGGCTACACCTTC
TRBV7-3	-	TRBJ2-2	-	CASSFGPRLNTGELFF	TGTGCCAGCAGCTTTGGCCCGAGATTAAACACCGGGGAGCTGTTTTTT
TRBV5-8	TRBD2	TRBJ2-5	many	CASSRSGLAGTPGTQYF	TGTGCCAGCAGCCGCTCGGGACTAGCGGGAACCCCTGGGACCCAGTACTTC
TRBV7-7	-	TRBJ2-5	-	CASSLDQGGNQPQYF	TGTGCTAGCAGCTTAGACCAAGGCGGCAATCAGCCCCAGTACTTC
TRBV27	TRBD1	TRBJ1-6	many	CASSLFNAGTANSPLHF	TGTGCCAGCAGTTTATTTAACGCCGGGACAGCAAATTCACCCCTCCACTTT
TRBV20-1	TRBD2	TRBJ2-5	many	CSARSRAGVQTQYF	TGCAGTGCTAGATCTAGAGCGGGGGTTCAGACCCAGTACTTC
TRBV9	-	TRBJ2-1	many	CASSVGRTDDSYNEQFF	TGTGCCAGCAGCGTGGGTCGGACGGACGATTCCTACAATGAGCAGTTCTTC
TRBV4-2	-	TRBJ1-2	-	CASSPYAAQGRTPGEYGYTF	TGTGCCAGCAGCCCTTACGCCGCCCAGGGACGAACACCGGGGGAATATGGCTACACCTTC
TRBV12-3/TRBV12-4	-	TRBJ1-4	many	CASSLPRGGEKLFF	TGTGCCAGCAGTTTACCCCGGGGGGGTGAAAAACTGTTTTTT
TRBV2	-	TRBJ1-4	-	CASSFGRGSEKLFF	TGTGCCAGCAGTTTTGGCAGGGGAAGTGAAAAGCTGTTTTTT
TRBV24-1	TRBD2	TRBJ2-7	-	CATSERTSGNSYEQYF	TGTGCCACCAGTGAACGGACTAGCGGAAACTCCTACGAGCAGTACTTC
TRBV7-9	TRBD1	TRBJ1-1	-	CASSLRGQEAFF	TGTGCCAGCAGCTTGAGGGGGCAAGAAGCTTTCTTT
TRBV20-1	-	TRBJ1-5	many	CSARGRTINQPQHF	TGCAGTGCGAGGGGACGGACGATCAATCAGCCCCAGCATTTT
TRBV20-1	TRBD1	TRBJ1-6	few	CSASIGGKNSPLHF	TGCAGTGCTAGCATAGGGGGCAAGAATTCACCCCTCCACTTT
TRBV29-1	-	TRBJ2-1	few	CSVADSSMGERNEQSF	TGCAGCGTTGCAGACAGCTCTATGGGAGAGAGGAATGAGCAGTCCTTC
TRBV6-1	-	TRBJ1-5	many	CASRGLNLNQPQHF	TGTGCCAGCAGGGGACTAAATCTCAATCAGCCCCAGCATTTT